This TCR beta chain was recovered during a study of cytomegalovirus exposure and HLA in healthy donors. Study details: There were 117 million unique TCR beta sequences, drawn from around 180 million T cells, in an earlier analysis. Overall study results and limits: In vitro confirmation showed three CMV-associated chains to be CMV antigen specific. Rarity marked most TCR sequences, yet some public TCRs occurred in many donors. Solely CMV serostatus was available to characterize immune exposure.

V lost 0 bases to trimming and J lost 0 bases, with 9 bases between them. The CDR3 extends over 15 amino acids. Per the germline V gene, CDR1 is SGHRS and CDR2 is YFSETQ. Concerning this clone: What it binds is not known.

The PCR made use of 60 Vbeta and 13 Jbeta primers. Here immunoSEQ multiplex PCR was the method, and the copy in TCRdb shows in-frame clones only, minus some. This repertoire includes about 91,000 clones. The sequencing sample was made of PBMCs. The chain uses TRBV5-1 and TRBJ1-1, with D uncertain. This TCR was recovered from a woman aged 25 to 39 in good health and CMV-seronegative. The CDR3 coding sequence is TGCGCCAGCAGCTTGGCCGCAGGTGTGAACACTGAAGCTTTCTTT. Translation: CASSLAAGVNTEAFF.